The 18 T cell receptor beta chains below were found in one sample sequenced in a study of response to subunit inactivated influenza vaccine. TCRdb re-derived calls from the RT-PCR reads in MiXCR, one entry per CDR3 protein. The sample consists of under 750,000 distinct CDR3 sequences, approximately 12% of them appearing once. The material sequenced was PBMCs from blood, taken on the day of vaccination. The receptors shown here come from a man aged 45-65 years who received an inactivated influenza vaccine.

In its sample, this clonotype was seen a few times. This sequence joins TRBV20-1 and TRBJ1-1; TRBD1 matches at 10 bases. The germline V gene encodes CDR1 DFQATT and CDR2 SNEGSKA (reference sequence). CDR3 length equals 14 residues. With V trimmed by 3 bases and J by 5 bases, 6 bases remained unmatched. Written as DNA, the CDR3 is TGCAGTGCTAGGCCGGGACAGGGGAGAACTGAAGCTTTCTTT. It is translated as CSARPGQGRTEAFF.

A remark on this clonotype: Sequence at one end of the junction differs from germline and may be a read error. This chain uses TRBV12-3 or TRBV12-4 with TRBJ2-3; 9 nucleotides align to TRBD2. The CDR3 runs to 15 residues. This CDR3 is CASRIGLASADTHYF. The CDR3 DNA reads as TGTGCCAGCAGAATCGGACTAGCGAGTGCAGATACGCACTATTTT.

The table lists this clonotype with a few counts. The rearrangement joins TRBV4-1 to TRBJ2-4; possibly TRBD1 for D (6 bases). Deletions cut 0 bases from V and 0 bases from J, with 12 bases between. This CDR3 is built from 17 residues. Germline V lookup: CDR1 MGHRA, CDR2 YSYEKL. The CDR3 DNA sequence: TGCGCCAGCAGCCAAGATAGGGACACACTAGCCAAAAACATTCAGTACTTC. Translated: CASSQDRDTLAKNIQYF.

This clonotype has only a few counts. This chain uses TRBV6-6 with TRBJ2-1; D is ambiguous. This CDR3 contains 11 residues. V lost 7 bases to trimming and J lost 4 bases, with 5 bases between them. Germline assignment: CDR1 MNHNY and CDR2 SVGAGI (reference sequence). In DNA form, the CDR3 reads TGTGCCAGCATCGGTTACAATGAGCAGTTCTTC. It is translated as CASIGYNEQFF.

The CDR3 DNA sequence: TGTGCCAGCAGCTACAGGGGGCGAGCCCTCCAAGAGACCCAGTACTTC. Protein sequence: CASSYRGRALQETQYF. The V and J genes are TRBV5-5 and TRBJ2-5, with 9 bases lining up with TRBD1. The V segment lost 3 bases and the J segment 1 base; nucleotides outside the gene matches: 7. Germline-derived CDR1 and CDR2 are SGHKS and YYEKEE (reference sequence). This CDR3 contains 16 residues.

This clonotype occurred a few times. The V call is TRBV3-1, the J call TRBJ1-2, with D unclear. Trimming stripped 0 bases from V and 4 bases from J, with 9 bases between. The length of the CDR3 is 14 residues. The V gene's germline CDR1 is LGHDT and CDR2 YNNKEL (reference sequence). The CDR3: CASSQDVTVYGYTF. The DNA for the CDR3 is TGTGCCAGCAGCCAAGATGTTACAGTCTATGGCTACACCTTC.

This clonotype was picked up a small number of times. This chain joins TRBV15 and TRBJ2-2; D might be TRBD1 (5 bases). The CDR3 totals 15 residues. Between the trimmed V and J ends, which lost 3 bases and 3 bases, there was a span of 11 bases. Germline V gives CDR1 LNHNV, CDR2 YYDKDF (reference sequence). This CDR3 reads CATSSRVSDTGELFF. The CDR3, as DNA: TGTGCCACCAGCAGCAGGGTTTCGGACACCGGGGAGCTGTTTTTT. Combining the CDR3 with reference TRBV15 and TRBJ2-2 gives the whole variable domain DAMVIQNPRYQVTQFGKPVTLSCSQTLNHNVMYWYQQKSSQAPKLLFHYYDKDFNNEADTPDNFQSRRPNTSFCFLDIRSPGLGDTAMYLCATSSRVSDTGELFFGEGSRLTVL.

As to this clonotype: Compared with germline, one end of the junction differs, possibly owing to a read error. This chain uses TRBV11-2 with TRBJ2-1, with 12 positions matching TRBD2. This CDR3 is built from 18 residues. Looked up from germline, CDR1 is SGHAT and CDR2 is FQNNGV. CDR3 nucleotide sequence: TGTACCAGCAGCTTAAAACTAGCGGGGGGCCTAGCTAGAAGTGAGCAGTTCTTC. This translates into CTSSLKLAGGLARSEQFF.

The chain has TRBV28 and TRBJ2-7; D is unresolved. This CDR3 has 14 residues. From germline, CDR1 is MDHEN and CDR2 SYDVKM. V lost 7 bases to trimming and J lost 3 bases, with 16 bases between them. CDR3: CASKPRPASYEQYF. The CDR3 DNA reads TGTGCCAGCAAACCGCGACCTGCTAGCTACGAGCAGTACTTC.

In this sample, this clonotype turned up a few times. V usage is TRBV10-3 and J usage is TRBJ2-7; D unclear. V shed 4 bases and J shed 2 bases, with 12 bases lying between them. There are 14 residues in the CDR3. Germline V gives CDR1 ENHRY, CDR2 SYGVKD. The CDR3, as DNA: TGTGCCATCAGTGGCATACTTCTCCCCTACGAGCAGTACTTC. Translation gives CAISGILLPYEQYF.

There are many counts of this clonotype. The V gene is TRBV4-3, the J gene TRBJ2-7, with D tentatively TRBD2 (6 bases). Looked up from germline, CDR1 is LGHNA and CDR2 is YSLEER. Trimming took off 0 bases at V and 3 bases at J, with 12 bases between the two ends. The CDR3 is made up of 15 amino acids. The CDR3 nucleotides are TGCGCCAGCAGCCAAGATCCAGCGGGCGTCTACGAGCAGTACTTC. As protein: CASSQDPAGVYEQYF.

The chain is built from TRBV5-1 and TRBJ2-1; 11 positions agree with TRBD1. There are 16 residues in the CDR3. V trimming: 3 bases; J trimming: 3 bases; junction bases outside the gene matches: 5. Per germline, CDR1 SGHRS and CDR2 YFSETQ. This chain's CDR3 is CASSSPGTGGYNEQFF. DNA for the CDR3: TGCGCCAGCAGCTCTCCCGGGACAGGGGGCTACAATGAGCAGTTCTTC.

This clonotype turned up a few times. The V gene is TRBV6-2 or TRBV6-3, the J gene TRBJ2-7; possible D gene TRBD1, 6 bases. This CDR3 has 13 residues. V was clipped by 6 bases and J by 6 bases, with 15 bases between them. Germline CDR1 is MNHEY and CDR2 is SVGEGT. CDR3 coding DNA: TGTGCCAGCAGCAACGACAGGTTCGGCGAGCAGTACTTC. Residues: CASSNDRFGEQYF.

This clonotype occurred many times. The chain has TRBV7-2 and TRBJ2-4; TRBD1 matches 8 bases. The V segment lost 4 bases and the J segment 4 bases; nucleotides outside the gene matches: 3. In germline, CDR1 is SGHTA, CDR2 FQGNSA. There are 14 residues in the CDR3. The DNA for the CDR3 is TGTGCCAGCAGCTCCACAGGGGGGAAAAACATTCAGTACTTC. Translation gives CASSSTGGKNIQYF.

The chain links TRBV6-2 or TRBV6-3 to TRBJ2-6; D is possibly TRBD1 (6 bases). V lost 2 bases, J lost 0 bases, and 14 bases lay in between. Germline CDR1 MNHEY, CDR2 SVGEGT. The CDR3 has 18 amino acids. In nucleotides, the CDR3 is TGTGCCAGCAGTTACCAGGGCAGGGGATCCTCTGGGGCCAACGTCCTGACTTTC. Protein product: CASSYQGRGSSGANVLTF.

Notes on this clonotype: One junction end disagrees with the germline gene, perhaps due to a read error. CDR3 amino acids: CASSESVDRPYWGSF. DNA of the CDR3: TGCGCCAGCAGTGAGTCAGTTGACAGACCTTATTGGGGCAGTTTC. V and J are TRBV10-2 and TRBJ2-7, with D perhaps TRBD1 (5 bases). The CDR3 is 15 residues long. Germline CDR1 WSHSY, CDR2 SAAADI.

This sequence joins TRBV20-1 and TRBJ2-7, with 12 bases that match TRBD2. V gave up 1 base and J gave up 1 base; unmatched junction bases: 11. This CDR3 is 18 amino acids long. CDR1 DFQATT and CDR2 SNEGSKA come from the germline V gene (reference sequence). The CDR3 reads CSARARTSGNDRSYEQYF. In DNA, the CDR3 is TGCAGTGCTAGAGCTCGGACTAGCGGGAACGACCGTTCCTACGAGCAGTACTTC.

This clonotype was recorded many times. This sequence joins TRBV15 and TRBJ2-3, with no clear D. CDR1 and CDR2 (germline): LNHNV, YYDKDF (reference sequence). The CDR3 has 14 residues. Trimming cost V 1 base and J 5 bases, with 10 bases left between them. CDR3 in amino acids: CATSRVVQRDTQYF. Written as DNA, the CDR3 is TGTGCCACCAGCAGAGTTGTCCAGCGAGATACGCAGTATTTT.